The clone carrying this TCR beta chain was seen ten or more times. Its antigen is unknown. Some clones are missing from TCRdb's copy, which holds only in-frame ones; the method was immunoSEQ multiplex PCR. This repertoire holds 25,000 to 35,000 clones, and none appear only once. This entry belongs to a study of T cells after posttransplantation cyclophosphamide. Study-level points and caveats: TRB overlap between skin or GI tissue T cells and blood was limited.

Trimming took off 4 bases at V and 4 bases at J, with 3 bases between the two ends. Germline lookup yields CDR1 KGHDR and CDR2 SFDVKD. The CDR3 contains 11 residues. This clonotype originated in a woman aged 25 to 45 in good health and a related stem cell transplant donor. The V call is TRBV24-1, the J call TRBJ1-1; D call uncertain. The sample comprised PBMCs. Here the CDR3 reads CATSDGTEAFF. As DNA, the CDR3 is TGTGCCACCAGTGACGGCACTGAAGCTTTCTTT.